This T cell receptor (beta chain) was documented in a study of Graves' ophthalmopathy and Graves' hyperthyroidism. Per germline, CDR1 LGHNT and CDR2 FRNRAP. The CDR3 is 14 amino acids. Study-level findings and limits: Among expanded thyroid clonotypes above 0.001 frequency, most also occurred in blood.

Of note for this clonotype: What it binds is not known.

Out of around 10 ml of fresh peripheral blood, PBMCs were obtained. Amplified TCR beta CDR3 regions were obtained using RNA transcripts as template. An initial RT-PCR round employing HTBI primers preceded a second-round multiplex PCR. Each CDR3 protein gets one entry after TCRdb re-called the multiplex PCR reads with MiXCR. The sample lists 650,000 to 800,000 distinct CDR3 sequences, under 50% occurring once. Sample: peripheral blood. The chain carries TRBV12-5 and TRBJ2-7, with 8 nucleotides matching TRBD1. The receptor's source is an adult man with Graves' ophthalmopathy. This chain's CDR3 is CASSGQGRPGEQYF. The DNA for the CDR3 is TGTGCCAGCAGCGGACAGGGAAGACCCGGGGAGCAGTACTTC. The variable domain in full, with the rest retrieved from reference TRBV12-5 and TRBJ2-7, is DARVTQTPRHKVTEMGQEVTMRCQPILGHNTVFWYRQTMMQGLELLAYFRNRAPLDDSGMPKDRFSAEMPDATLATLKIQPSEPRDSAVYFCASSGQGRPGEQYFGPGTRLTVT.